Each of the 19 T cell receptor beta chains below was sequenced from the same sample in a study of beta chain features in type 1 diabetes. Expressed TCRB transcripts were sequenced because the isolated RNA had all been reverse transcribed beforehand. The assay was immunoSEQ multiplex PCR, and TCRdb's table has in-frame clones only and misses some. The sample includes about 740,000 clones, roughly 12% seen only once; the top ten take roughly 0.022%. Their target antigens are unknown. Study findings and constraints: Moderate yet significant TCRB CDR3 shortening was seen in Type 1 diabetes patients in all four CD4+ subsets.

Sample: naive CD4+ T cells from blood. The origin of the receptors is a man aged 18 to 30 with type 1 diabetes.

This clone appeared a few times. The V gene is TRBV9, the J gene TRBJ1-6, with D possibly being TRBD1 (5 bases). The CDR3 totals 18 residues. V was cut by 0 bases and J by 6 bases, with 19 bases left in between. The germline V gene encodes CDR1 SGDLS and CDR2 YYNGEE. Here the CDR3 reads CASSVATGDPDINSPLHF. CDR3 sequence (DNA): TGTGCCAGCAGCGTAGCTACGGGAGATCCGGACATTAATTCACCCCTCCACTTT.

The V and J genes are TRBV7-6 and TRBJ1-4; no clear D. Germline values: CDR1 SGHVS, CDR2 FNYEAQ. The CDR3 is 15 amino acids. V was clipped by 5 bases and J by 5 bases, with 15 bases between them. CDR3 protein: CASSTLPSDNEKLFF. As DNA, the CDR3 is TGTGCCAGCAGCACCCTTCCGTCAGACAATGAAAAACTGTTTTTT.

In regard to this clone: One end of the junction does not line up with germline, which may come from a read error. Other DNA sequences of this sample code for an identical CDR3. The chain is built from TRBV7-2 and TRBJ2-5; 8 bases agree with TRBD2. This CDR3 has 15 residues. Germline CDR1 SGHTA, CDR2 FQGNSA. The CDR3 sequence: CASSLTLAGGETQYF. The CDR3 DNA follows: TGTGCCAGCAGCTTAACCCTAGCGGGTGGCGAGACGCAGTACTTC.

This clone was picked up a small number of times. The chain is built from TRBV15 and TRBJ1-2; 8 nucleotides line up with TRBD1. After removal of 1 base from V and 2 bases from J, the junction contained 3 bases not matched to a gene. Germline V gene lookup returns CDR1 LNHNV and CDR2 YYDKDF (reference sequence). This CDR3 contains 15 residues. The CDR3 bases are TGTGCCACCAGCAGAGCAGGGACAGGAAACTATGGCTACACCTTC. Translated, it gives CATSRAGTGNYGYTF.

The chain combines TRBV5-4 with TRBJ2-7; TRBD2 aligns across 8 bases. There are 16 residues in the CDR3. V lost 4 bases and J lost 8; bases outside the gene matches: 17. Germline loops: CDR1 SGHNT, CDR2 YYREEE (reference sequence). The CDR3 sequence is CASSPLGGGTSGQQYF. CDR3 DNA: TGTGCCAGCAGCCCGTTGGGCGGGGGGACCTCCGGACAGCAGTACTTC.

A few counts support this clone. The rearrangement links TRBV7-2 to TRBJ1-3; 7 bases align to TRBD1. Germline CDR1 and CDR2: SGHTA and FQGNSA. With V trimmed by 6 bases and J by 4 bases, 6 bases remained unmatched. This CDR3 spans 14 amino acids. The CDR3 region is CASRPTGQGNTIYF. In DNA form, the CDR3 reads TGTGCCAGCAGACCGACAGGGCAAGGAAACACCATATATTTT.

The sample holds a few counts of this clone. The chain employs TRBV2 and TRBJ1-2; 7 nucleotides align to TRBD1. This CDR3 comprises 13 residues. Looked up from germline, CDR1 is SNHLY and CDR2 is FYNNEI. The J segment lost 7 bases and the V segment lost 7 bases, leaving 9 bases of the junction unmatched. The CDR3 here is CASITPTGIGYTF. The DNA for the CDR3 is TGTGCCAGCATAACCCCGACAGGGATTGGCTACACCTTC.

The chain links TRBV28 to TRBJ1-5; maybe TRBD1 (5 bases). Between the trimmed V and J ends, which lost 4 bases and 2 bases, there was a span of 12 bases. Germline values: CDR1 MDHEN, CDR2 SYDVKM. The length of the CDR3 is 15 residues. The CDR3, as DNA: TGTGCCAGCAGTTCCAGGGTGTGGGGCAATCAGCCCCAGCATTTT. Translation gives CASSSRVWGNQPQHF.

This clone turned up a few times. CDR3 bases: TGTGCCAGCAGCCAAGAGAGGGGACTGGGACCCTCGTGGAATGAGCAGTTCTTC. Translated, it gives CASSQERGLGPSWNEQFF. The chain couples TRBV14 to TRBJ2-1, with a weak D call TRBD2 (6 bases). The V gene's germline CDR1 is SGHDN and CDR2 FVKESK. This CDR3 region has 18 residues. V was pared by 0 bases and J by 7 bases, with 22 bases between.

The CDR3 nucleotides are TGCAGCGTTGAAGTCCGGGGAGGGGAAAAACTGTTTTTT. This encodes CSVEVRGGEKLFF. The chain is built from TRBV29-1 and TRBJ1-4, with D uncertain. This CDR3 spans 13 amino acids. CDR1 SQVTM and CDR2 ANQGSEA come from the germline V gene. Trimming removed 1 base at V and 8 bases at J, with 11 bases between. Based on the CDR3 plus reference TRBV29-1 and TRBJ1-4, the full variable domain is SAVISQKPSRDICQRGTSLTIQCQVDSQVTMMFWYRQQPGQSLTLIATANQGSEATYESGFVIDKFPISRPNLTFSTLTVSNMSPEDSSIYLCSVEVRGGEKLFFGSGTQLSVL.

This clone occurred a few times. J is TRBJ1-2 and V is TRBV28, with a tentative D call TRBD1 (5 bases). Germline lookup yields CDR1 MDHEN and CDR2 SYDVKM. The CDR3 is 11 amino acids. The V end was cut by 10 bases, the J end by 5 bases, with 11 bases between. DNA for the CDR3: TGTGCCAACGGGGACGCTTATGGCTACACCTTC. Encoded protein: CANGDAYGYTF.

This clone was seen only a few times. V is TRBV9 and J is TRBJ2-7, with D possibly being TRBD2 (6 bases). In germline, CDR1 is SGDLS, CDR2 YYNGEE. Trimming removed 0 bases at V and 3 bases at J, with 13 bases between. CDR3 length equals 15 residues. The CDR3 nucleotides are TGTGCCAGCAGCGTAGCCAGCGGGCCCGTCTACGAGCAGTACTTC. Its translation: CASSVASGPVYEQYF.

This clone has just a few counts. The chain combines TRBV6-1 with TRBJ1-5; TRBD1 aligns across 11 bases. The CDR3 is 15 amino acids. In germline, CDR1 is MNHNS, CDR2 SASEGT. With 6 bases clipped from V and 5 bases from J, the junction kept 6 bases outside the gene matches. CDR3 sequence reads: CASSRRTGGDQPQHF. The DNA of the CDR3 is TGTGCCAGCAGCCGTCGGACAGGGGGCGATCAGCCCCAGCATTTT.

This clone has only a few counts. The genes are TRBV30 and TRBJ2-2, with no clear D. The germline V gene has CDR1 GTSNPN and CDR2 SVGIG (reference sequence). This CDR3 spans 13 amino acids. V lost 0 bases to trimming and J lost 6 bases, with 8 bases between them. In DNA, the CDR3 is TGTGCCTGGAGTGTATATACTTCCGGGGAGCTGTTTTTT. This encodes CAWSVYTSGELFF. The whole variable domain, filled in from reference TRBV30 and TRBJ2-2, reads SQTIHQWPATLVQPVGSPLSLECTVEGTSNPNLYWYRQAAGRGLQLLFYSVGIGQISSEVPQNLSASRPQDRQFILSSKKLLLSDSGFYLCAWSVYTSGELFFGEGSRLTVL.

The chain joins TRBV7-2 to TRBJ2-5; no reliable D call. The V and J ends lost 6 bases and 5 bases respectively, with 16 bases between them. CDR1 is SGHTA and CDR2 is FQGNSA in the germline V gene. The CDR3 consists of 14 residues. CDR3 region: CASSPPWAEETQYF. The CDR3 DNA reads as TGTGCCAGCAGTCCTCCGTGGGCCGAGGAGACCCAGTACTTC. The whole variable domain, remainder taken from reference TRBV7-2 and TRBJ2-5, is GAGVSQSPSNKVTEKGKDVELRCDPISGHTALYWYRQSLGQGLEFLIYFQGNSAPDKSGLPSDRFSAERTGGSVSTLTIQRTQQEDSAVYLCASSPPWAEETQYFGPGTRLLVL.

This clone was counted only a few times. The chain combines TRBV18 with TRBJ2-4; D remains unclear. Germline loops: CDR1 KGHSH, CDR2 LQKENI. The CDR3 contains 13 residues. Trimming left V 3 bases short and J 8 bases short, with 11 bases between. CDR3 in amino acids: CASSPGLGDIQYF. The CDR3 DNA reads TGTGCCAGCTCACCGGGCCTTGGGGACATTCAGTACTTC.

The gene calls are TRBV7-9 and TRBJ2-5; 7 bases fit TRBD2. The germline CDR1 and CDR2 sequences are SEHNR and FQNEAQ (reference sequence). The CDR3 is 15 residues long. V was clipped by 7 bases and J by 3 bases; unmatched bases: 11. CDR3 nucleotides: TGTGCCAGCAACTGGTGGGGAGGGGAAAAAGAGACCCAGTACTTC. Amino acid sequence: CASNWWGGEKETQYF.

In its sample, this clone was seen a few times. The chain links TRBV21-1 to TRBJ2-6; the table's D call of TRBD2 was not tested on the DNA. TRBV21-1 is shown as a pseudogene. This CDR3 is built from 17 residues. Here the CDR3 DNA reads TGTGCCAGCAGCCCACGCGAGCAATTCTCTGGGGCCAACGTCCTGACTTTC. The encoded protein is CASSPREQFSGANVLTF.

The genes are TRBV4-2 and TRBJ2-3, with 8 positions matching TRBD2. The CDR3 contains 17 residues. In germline, CDR1 is LGHNA, CDR2 YNFKEQ. With 0 bases clipped from V and 0 bases from J, the junction kept 5 bases outside the gene matches. CDR3 sequence: CASSQDRSSGSTDTQYF. The CDR3 region has the DNA TGTGCCAGCAGCCAAGATAGGTCTAGCGGGAGCACAGATACGCAGTATTTT.